Listed below are T cell receptor beta chains from one sample, sequenced in a study of blood T cell repertoires in COVID-19. Some clones are missing from TCRdb's copy, which holds only in-frame ones; the method was immunoSEQ multiplex PCR. The data show over 150,000 clones, with over 70% seen just once and about 7% held by the top ten. Sequences were obtained from peripheral blood. These receptors all stem from a middle-aged woman with COVID-19, enrolled during active disease. CDR3s include the opening cysteine and the closing phenylalanine or tryptophan. A D gene is named only where the DNA matches it firmly. Some rows mark clone size as missing; the rest say once, few, many or name a class of expanded clone.

NA | TRBJ2-3 | NA | 13 | TRBV27 | CASSFNFPDTQYF | TGTGCCAGCAGTTTTAACTTCCCAGATACGCAGTATTTT
TRBD1 | TRBJ1-4 | NA | 15 | TRBV5-1 | CASSLNRGDREKLFF | TGCGCCAGCAGCTTAAACAGGGGGGATCGGGAAAAACTGTTTTTT
NA | TRBJ1-1 | NA | 15 | TRBV3-1/TRBV3-2 | CASSLRRALNTEAFF | TGTGCCAGCAGCCTCCGCAGGGCCTTGAACACTGAAGCTTTCTTT
TRBD2 | TRBJ2-1 | NA | 16 | TRBV3-1/TRBV3-2 | CASSQVGLAVYNEQFF | TGTGCCAGCAGCCAAGTAGGACTAGCGGTATACAATGAGCAGTTCTTC
NA | TRBJ2-4 | NA | 16 | TRBV7-9 | CASSLGPVLAKNIQYF | TGTGCCAGCAGCTTAGGTCCTGTTTTAGCCAAAAACATTCAGTACTTC
TRBD2 | TRBJ2-1 | NA | 18 | TRBV28 | CASSLPRTSGYSENEQFF | TGTGCCAGCAGTTTACCGAGGACTAGCGGGTACTCCGAGAATGAGCAGTTCTTC
TRBD1 | TRBJ1-6 | NA | 18 | TRBV5-1 | CASSQDTGGVAYNSPLHF | TGCGCCAGCAGCCAGGACACAGGGGGGGTCGCCTATAATTCACCCCTCCACTTT
NA | TRBJ1-1 | NA | 17 | TRBV4-1 | CASSQDGFGGRDPEAFF | TGCGCCAGCAGCCAAGATGGGTTCGGGGGAAGGGACCCAGAAGCTTTCTTT
TRBD2 | TRBJ2-7 | NA | 15 | TRBV14 | CASSPNPGLVLGLYF | TGTGCCAGCAGTCCGAATCCGGGACTAGTGTTAGGTCTGTACTTC
TRBD1 | TRBJ1-1 | NA | 15 | TRBV5-1 | CASSLAFGTGSEAFF | TGCGCCAGCAGCTTGGCATTCGGGACAGGGTCGGAAGCTTTCTTT
NA | TRBJ2-7 | NA | 14 | TRBV19 | CASSIRQGGSEQYF | TGTGCCAGTAGTATTCGGCAGGGAGGAAGCGAGCAGTACTTC
NA | TRBJ2-4 | NA | 15 | TRBV9 | CASSVGGGAKNIQYF | TGTGCCAGCAGCGTGGGAGGAGGAGCCAAAAACATTCAGTACTTC
TRBD1 | TRBJ1-5 | NA | 18 | TRBV2 | CASSALLGQQYSNQPQHF | TGTGCCAGCAGTGCCCTCTTGGGACAGCAATATAGCAATCAGCCCCAGCATTTT
NA | TRBJ2-3 | NA | 12 | TRBV5-5 | CASISESNTQYF | TGTGCCAGCATTTCGGAGTCAAATACGCAGTATTTT
NA | TRBJ2-2 | NA | 15 | TRBV23-1 | CASSQNISNTGELFF | TGCGCCAGCAGTCAAAATATCAGTAACACCGGGGAGCTGTTTTTT
NA | TRBJ1-1 | NA | 14 | TRBV4-1 | CASSQAGFNTEAFF | TGCGCCAGCAGCCAAGCAGGCTTCAACACTGAAGCTTTCTTT
NA | TRBJ1-1 | NA | 15 | TRBV5-1 | CASSRDMGRDTEAFF | TGCGCCAGCAGCCGGGACATGGGGCGAGACACTGAAGCTTTCTTT
NA | TRBJ2-7 | NA | 11 | TRBV28 | CASSLTYEQYF | TGTGCCAGCAGTCTCACATACGAGCAGTACTTC
NA | TRBJ2-3 | NA | 14 | TRBV18 | CASSPGLAGDTQYF | TGTGCCAGCTCACCAGGTCTAGCCGGAGATACGCAGTATTTT
NA | TRBJ2-5 | NA | 14 | TRBV5-5 | CASSLTDTQETQYF | TGTGCCAGCAGCTTAACTGATACCCAAGAGACCCAGTACTTC
TRBD1 | TRBJ1-4 | NA | 14 | TRBV3-1/TRBV3-2 | CASSRTGVNEKLFF | TGTGCCAGCAGCCGGACAGGAGTTAATGAAAAACTGTTTTTT
TRBD1 | TRBJ2-7 | NA | 14 | TRBV20-1 | CSASGQGSGYEQYF | TGCAGTGCTAGTGGACAGGGTAGCGGATACGAGCAGTACTTC
TRBD2 | TRBJ2-5 | NA | 15 | TRBV4-2 | CASSWAASGEETQYF | TGTGCCAGCAGCTGGGCGGCTAGCGGGGAAGAGACCCAGTACTTC
TRBD2 | TRBJ2-7 | NA | 14 | TRBV14 | CASSHGTIWSEQYF | TGTGCCAGCAGCCACGGGACTATATGGAGCGAGCAGTACTTC
NA | TRBJ1-2 | NA | 12 | TRBV19 | CASSIGQYGYTF | TGTGCCAGTAGTATCGGACAGTATGGCTACACCTTC
NA | TRBJ1-5 | NA | 17 | TRBV19 | CASSTTTGRNSNQPQHF | TGTGCCAGTAGTACGACGACAGGACGGAATAGCAATCAGCCCCAGCATTTT
NA | TRBJ2-1 | NA | 16 | TRBV7-9 | CASSLVAGQGINEQFF | TGTGCCAGCAGCTTAGTAGCGGGACAGGGCATCAATGAGCAGTTCTTC
TRBD2 | TRBJ2-3 | NA | 17 | TRBV20-1 | CSASRGLAGGLGDTQYF | TGCAGTGCTAGTAGGGGACTAGCGGGAGGTCTGGGAGATACGCAGTATTTT
TRBD1 | TRBJ2-7 | NA | 16 | TRBV9 | CASSAALVRGQNEQYF | TGTGCCAGCAGCGCTGCCTTGGTCAGGGGGCAGAACGAGCAGTACTTC
NA | TRBJ1-1 | NA | 15 | TRBV24-1 | CATSESGVMNTEAFF | TGTGCCACCAGTGAGTCAGGGGTCATGAACACTGAAGCTTTCTTT
TRBD1 | TRBJ2-7 | once | 13 | TRBV13 | CASSFDRGYEQYF | TGTGCCAGCAGCTTCGACAGGGGCTACGAGCAGTACTTC
TRBD1 | TRBJ1-2 | NA | 15 | TRBV2 | CASSELGTGGYGYTF | TGTGCCAGCAGTGAACTCGGGACAGGGGGCTATGGCTACACCTTC
TRBD1 | TRBJ1-5 | NA | 14 | TRBV27 | CASRRQGVNQPQHF | TGTGCCAGCAGACGACAGGGTGTAAATCAGCCCCAGCATTTT
NA | TRBJ1-4 | NA | 16 | TRBV28 | CASSFRLIPTNEKLFF | TGTGCCAGCAGTTTTCGGTTGATCCCAACTAATGAAAAACTGTTTTTT
NA | TRBJ1-5 | NA | 14 | TRBV9 | CASSESGGNQPQHF | TGTGCCAGCAGCGAATCAGGGGGCAATCAGCCCCAGCATTTT
NA | TRBJ1-1 | NA | 11 | TRBV19 | CASMETFEAFF | TGTGCCAGTATGGAGACCTTTGAAGCTTTCTTT
TRBD1 | TRBJ1-6 | NA | 16 | TRBV6-5 | CASSYSRDRANSPLHF | TGTGCCAGCAGTTACTCCCGGGACAGGGCCAATTCACCCCTCCACTTT
NA | TRBJ1-2 | NA | 12 | TRBV6-5 | CASGGEGRGYTF | TGTGCCAGCGGAGGGGAGGGTAGAGGCTACACCTTC
TRBD1 | TRBJ1-2 | NA | 14 | TRBV29-1 | CSTRTGQTRYGYTF | TGCAGCACCCGGACAGGTCAAACCCGCTATGGCTACACCTTC
TRBD1 | TRBJ2-5 | NA | 14 | TRBV5-6 | CASTALDRDETQYF | TGTGCCAGCACCGCTCTTGACAGGGATGAGACCCAGTACTTC
NA | TRBJ1-5 | NA | 15 | TRBV6-5 | CASSYSRQGGQPQHF | TGTGCCAGCAGTTACTCCAGGCAGGGAGGTCAGCCCCAGCATTTT
NA | TRBJ2-7 | NA | 13 | TRBV5-1 | CASSFGATYEQYF | TGCGCCAGCAGCTTCGGTGCCACCTACGAGCAGTACTTC
TRBD1 | TRBJ2-3 | NA | 16 | TRBV4-1 | CASRKGTGGNFDTQYF | TGCGCCAGCAGAAAGGGGACAGGGGGTAATTTTGATACGCAGTATTTT
NA | TRBJ1-2 | NA | 13 | TRBV4-1 | CASSHVAGDGYTF | TGCGCCAGCAGCCATGTGGCAGGGGATGGCTACACCTTC
NA | TRBJ1-2 | once | 13 | TRBV6-5 | CASNGRSGYGYTF | TGTGCCAGCAATGGGAGATCAGGCTATGGCTACACCTTC
TRBD1 | TRBJ2-7 | NA | 14 | TRBV6-4 | CASSDSGDSYEQYF | TGTGCCAGCAGCGATTCCGGGGACAGTTACGAGCAGTACTTC
TRBD2 | TRBJ2-5 | once | 16 | TRBV5-1 | CASSLALAGTGETQYF | TGCGCCAGCAGCTTGGCGCTAGCGGGGACGGGAGAGACCCAGTACTTC
TRBD1 | TRBJ1-5 | NA | 15 | TRBV2 | CASSDRGYNNQPQHF | TGTGCCAGCAGTGACAGGGGGTATAACAATCAGCCCCAGCATTTT
NA | TRBJ1-4 | few | 14 | TRBV5-1 | CASSLGGLNEKLFF | TGCGCCAGCAGCTTGGGCGGGCTTAATGAAAAACTGTTTTTT
TRBD2 | TRBJ2-7 | NA | 15 | TRBV7-9 | CAGSLGTSGAYEQYF | TGTGCCGGAAGCCTTGGGACTAGCGGGGCCTACGAGCAGTACTTC
NA | TRBJ1-2 | few | 15 | TRBV2 | CASRTVGGRGRGYTF | TGTGCCAGCAGGACTGTCGGGGGACGGGGACGAGGCTACACCTTC
TRBD1 | TRBJ1-2 | NA | 16 | TRBV7-6 | CASSPTDRGGHYGYTF | TGTGCCAGCAGCCCTACGGACAGGGGGGGTCACTATGGCTACACCTTC
TRBD2 | TRBJ2-3 | NA | 17 | TRBV4-1 | CASSQGVAGGPTDTQYF | TGCGCCAGCAGCCAAGGGGTGGCGGGAGGGCCCACAGATACGCAGTATTTT
NA | TRBJ1-1 | NA | 14 | TRBV5-4 | CASSQDSLNTEAFF | TGTGCCAGCAGTCAGGACAGCCTGAACACTGAAGCTTTCTTT
NA | TRBJ1-6 | few | 13 | TRBV28 | CASSFGSVSPLHF | TGTGCCAGCAGTTTTGGGAGTGTCTCACCCCTCCACTTT
NA | TRBJ2-3 | NA | 12 | TRBV19 | CASRSPSDTQYF | TGTGCCAGTAGATCCCCGTCGGATACGCAGTATTTT
NA | TRBJ2-5 | NA | 12 | TRBV12-2 | CASRCLSGSQYF | TGTGCAAGTCGCTGTCTGAGCGGGAGTCAGTACTTC
TRBD1 | TRBJ2-5 | few | 16 | TRBV27 | CASSPQLLTGLETQYF | TGTGCCAGCAGTCCCCAACTCTTGACAGGGTTGGAGACCCAGTACTTC
NA | TRBJ1-2 | NA | 15 | TRBV5-6 | CASSPRGPGSYGYTF | TGTGCCAGCAGCCCACGTGGTCCAGGGTCCTATGGCTACACCTTC